A selection of T cell receptor beta chains follows, all from one sample in a study of blood T cells in healthy people across ages. Using its own MiXCR run on the 5' RACE reads, TCRdb lists one record per CDR3 protein. The sample consists of some 1.7 million distinct CDR3 sequences, approximately 30% of them appearing once. Material: blood. These receptor sequences come from a woman aged 25 to 45 in good health. The CDR3 runs from the conserved cysteine through the conserved F or W. D genes are given only for firm matches. Rows give clone size only sometimes, using once, few, many, or a class for an expanded clone.

NA | NA | TRBJ2-7 | TRBV6-6 | TGTGCCAGCCGCCCCCGACTCCACGAGCAGTACTTC | CASRPRLHEQYF
NA | NA | TRBJ2-1 | TRBV29-1 | TGCAGCGCGGAATCGGGGGTGAGCTCCTACAATGAGCAGTTCTTC | CSAESGVSSYNEQFF
NA | NA | TRBJ1-2 | TRBV7-3 | TGTGCCAGCAGCTCAACATTCGCGGATGGTGGCTACACCTTC | CASSSTFADGGYTF
many | TRBD2 | TRBJ2-5 | TRBV5-1 | TGCGCCAGCAGCTTGGCTACTAGCGGGGGTCAAGAGACCCAGTACTTC | CASSLATSGGQETQYF
few | NA | TRBJ2-1 | TRBV7-9 | TGTGCCAGCAGCTCCCGGGACTTCTCCTACAATGAGCAGTTCTTC | CASSSRDFSYNEQFF
many | NA | TRBJ2-7 | TRBV7-8 | TGTGCCAGCAGCTTCTTACCCGACCCCGGATACGAGCAGTACTTC | CASSFLPDPGYEQYF
NA | NA | TRBJ2-3 | TRBV7-3 | TGTGCCAGCAGCGTCAGGGCTAGCCCTTTCACAGATACGCAGTATTTT | CASSVRASPFTDTQYF
few | NA | TRBJ1-2 | TRBV14 | TGTGCCAGCAGCCAAGAGAGCACAGCGACCTATGGCTACACCTTC | CASSQESTATYGYTF
few | TRBD1 | TRBJ2-7 | TRBV6-6 | TGTGCCAGCAGTTACACCCAGACAGGGGGCTTCAACGAGCAGTACTTC | CASSYTQTGGFNEQYF
NA | NA | TRBJ1-5 | TRBV28 | TGTGCCAGTCAAAGGGGGAATGAGCCCCAGCATTTT | CASQRGNEPQHF
once | TRBD2 | TRBJ2-3 | TRBV7-9 | TGTGCCAGCAGCTTTGGAGCGGGAGGAACAGATACGCAGTATTTT | CASSFGAGGTDTQYF
NA | NA | TRBJ1-2 | TRBV2 | TGTGCCAGCCGGGGGGGGGCGCCGAAAAACTATGGCTACACCTTC | CASRGGAPKNYGYTF
many | TRBD1 | TRBJ2-7 | TRBV20-1 | TGCAGTGCCCAGGGGGCGGTAAGCTACGAGCAGTACTTC | CSAQGAVSYEQYF
NA | NA | TRBJ2-6 | TRBV20-1 | TGCAGTGCTAAAGTGATCTCTGGGGCCAACGTCCTGACTTTC | CSAKVISGANVLTF
few | NA | TRBJ2-2 | TRBV10-3 | TGTGCCATCAACGGGGGCGCGAACACCGGGGAGCTGTTTTTT | CAINGGANTGELFF
NA | TRBD1 | TRBJ1-3 | TRBV5-1 | TGCGCCAGCAGCGTGGACAGGGGGAACCGAAACACCATATATTTT | CASSVDRGNRNTIYF
few | NA | TRBJ1-1 | TRBV29-1 | TGCAGCGGCGGAAATAGGTGGGGAACTGAAGCTTTCTTT | CSGGNRWGTEAFF
NA | NA | TRBJ2-3 | TRBV5-1 | TGCGCCAGCAGCCCGCAGGGGAAGGGCACAGATACGCAGTATTTT | CASSPQGKGTDTQYF